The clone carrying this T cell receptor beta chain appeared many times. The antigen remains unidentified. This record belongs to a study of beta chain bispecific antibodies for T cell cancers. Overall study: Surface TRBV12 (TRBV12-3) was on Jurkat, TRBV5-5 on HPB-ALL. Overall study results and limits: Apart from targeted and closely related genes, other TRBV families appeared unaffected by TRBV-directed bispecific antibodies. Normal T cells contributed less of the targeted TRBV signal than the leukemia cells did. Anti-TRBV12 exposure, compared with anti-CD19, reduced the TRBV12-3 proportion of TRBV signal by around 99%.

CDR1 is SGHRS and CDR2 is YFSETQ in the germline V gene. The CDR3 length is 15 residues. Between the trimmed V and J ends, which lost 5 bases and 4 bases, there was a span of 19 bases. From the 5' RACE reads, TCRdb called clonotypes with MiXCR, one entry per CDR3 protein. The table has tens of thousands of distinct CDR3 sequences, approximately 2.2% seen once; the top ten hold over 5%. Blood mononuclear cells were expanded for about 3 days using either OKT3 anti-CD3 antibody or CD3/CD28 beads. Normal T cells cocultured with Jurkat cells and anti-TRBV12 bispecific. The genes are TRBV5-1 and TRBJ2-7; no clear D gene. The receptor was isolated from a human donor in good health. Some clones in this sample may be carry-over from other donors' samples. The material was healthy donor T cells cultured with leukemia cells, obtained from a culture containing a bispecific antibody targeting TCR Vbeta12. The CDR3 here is CASSPDTLTLYEQYF. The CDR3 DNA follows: TGCGCCAGCAGTCCCGACACCTTGACACTGTACGAGCAGTACTTC.